A selection of T cell receptor beta chains follows, all from one sample in a study of cytomegalovirus exposure and HLA in healthy donors. Using immunoSEQ multiplex PCR, the repertoire was profiled, and TCRdb retains in-frame clones only, with some absent. The sample lists about 76,000 clones, about four fifths occurring once. The sequenced sample was PBMCs. The origin of the receptors is a woman aged 40 to 50 in good health and CMV-seropositive. The CDR3 runs from the conserved cysteine through the conserved F or W. Each record gives: clone size, D gene, V gene, J gene, CDR3 protein, CDR3 DNA. A D gene is named only where the DNA matches it firmly. Expanded clones get a size class; other rows say once, few or many, or leave the size out.

>NA|NA|TRBV5-4|TRBJ2-5
CASSSDRFQETQYF
TGTGCCAGCAGCTCCGACAGGTTCCAAGAGACCCAGTACTTC
>once|TRBD2|TRBV5-1|TRBJ2-7
CASSVGAGDREQYF
TGCGCCAGCAGCGTAGGTGCGGGGGACCGAGAGCAGTACTTC
>NA|TRBD1|TRBV7-9|TRBJ2-7
CASSSGQGLYEQYF
TGTGCCAGCAGCTCCGGACAGGGGCTGTACGAGCAGTACTTC
>NA|NA|TRBV7-8|TRBJ2-1
CASSPPGLVSYNEQFF
TGTGCCAGCAGCCCCCCGGGATTAGTGTCCTACAATGAGCAGTTCTTC
>once|NA|TRBV6-4|TRBJ2-1
CASSDLALSSYNEQFF
TGTGCCAGCAGTGATCTAGCGCTAAGCTCCTACAATGAGCAGTTCTTC
>few|TRBD1|TRBV9|TRBJ1-2
CASSVGGQGGYGYTF
TGTGCCAGCAGCGTAGGTGGACAGGGAGGATATGGCTACACCTTC
>NA|NA|TRBV7-9|TRBJ2-7
CSSSLVQGGLVDYEQYF
TGTTCCAGCAGCTTAGTACAGGGTGGGCTTGTCGACTACGAGCAGTACTTC
>NA|NA|TRBV9|TRBJ1-6
CASSVGTVFGSPLHF
TGTGCCAGCAGCGTAGGGACAGTTTTTGGTTCACCCCTCCACTTT
>once|TRBD2|TRBV11-1|TRBJ2-1
CASTKQREWGNEQFF
TGTGCCAGCACAAAACAGCGGGAGTGGGGCAATGAGCAGTTCTTC
>few|NA|TRBV30|TRBJ1-3
CAWSVGLPSGNTIYF
TGTGCCTGGAGTGTAGGACTTCCCTCTGGAAACACCATATATTTT
>NA|NA|TRBV18|TRBJ2-7
CASSPSDEQYF
TGTGCCAGCTCACCAAGCGACGAGCAGTACTTC
>NA|TRBD1|TRBV5-1|TRBJ1-2
CASSLILPGQGQGYGYTF
TGCGCCAGCAGCTTGATTTTGCCGGGACAGGGCCAAGGTTATGGCTACACCTTC
>NA|TRBD1|TRBV5-4|TRBJ2-7
CASSGALGTGVYEQYF
TGTGCCAGCAGCGGTGCCCTGGGGACAGGGGTCTACGAGCAGTACTTC
>NA|TRBD2|TRBV5-4|TRBJ2-1
CASSLAQRGPENEQFF
TGTGCCAGCAGCTTGGCCCAGCGGGGGCCCGAGAATGAGCAGTTCTTC
>few|NA|TRBV12-5|TRBJ1-5
CASGFPGEGQPQHF
TGTGCTAGTGGTTTCCCAGGGGAGGGACAGCCCCAGCATTTT
>NA|TRBD1|TRBV12-5|TRBJ2-5
CASGGQGPQETQYF
TGTGCTAGTGGAGGACAGGGACCCCAAGAGACCCAGTACTTC
>NA|NA|TRBV7-9|TRBJ2-7
CSSSYTGTTSYEQYF
TGTTCCAGCAGCTACACCGGGACAACCTCCTACGAGCAGTACTTC
>NA|NA|TRBV5-1|TRBJ2-7
CASSHVGTHYEQYF
TGCGCCAGCAGCCATGTCGGGACACACTACGAGCAGTACTTC
>NA|NA|TRBV7-8|TRBJ2-3
CASSRRQVSTDTQYF
TGTGCCAGCAGCCGCCGACAGGTCAGCACAGATACGCAGTATTTT
>NA|TRBD2|TRBV7-2|TRBJ2-7
CASSLTGASGGYEQYF
TGTGCCAGCAGCTTAACCGGGGCTAGCGGGGGGTACGAGCAGTACTTC
>NA|TRBD1|TRBV4-2|TRBJ1-2
CASSYRDRPIPGYTF
TGTGCCAGCAGCTACCGGGACAGGCCTATACCAGGCTACACCTTC
>NA|TRBD1|TRBV27|TRBJ1-1
CASSFRTGDTEAFF
TGTGCCAGCAGTTTCCGGACAGGGGACACTGAAGCTTTCTTT
>NA|TRBD2|TRBV4-1|TRBJ2-1
CASGSGGGSYNEQFF
TGCGCCAGCGGAAGCGGGGGCGGTTCCTACAATGAGCAGTTCTTC
>NA|NA|TRBV4-3|TRBJ1-1
CASSQGHVNTEAFF
TGCGCCAGCAGCCAAGGACATGTGAACACTGAAGCTTTCTTT
>NA|TRBD2|TRBV6-4|TRBJ2-2
CASSRGPSGVTGELFF
TGTGCCAGCAGTCGTGGTCCTAGCGGAGTCACCGGGGAGCTGTTTTTT
>once|NA|TRBV25-1|TRBJ2-1
CASSELGGQFRANEQFF
TGTGCCAGCAGTGAATTAGGGGGACAATTCAGGGCCAATGAGCAGTTCTTC
>NA|NA|TRBV20-1|TRBJ2-3
CSVSPDTQYF
TGCAGTGTTTCCCCGGATACGCAGTATTTT
>NA|NA|TRBV27|TRBJ2-3
CASSQGRTDTQYF
TGTGCCAGCAGTCAGGGGCGGACAGATACGCAGTATTTT
>NA|NA|TRBV18|TRBJ2-3
CASSPDNTDTQYF
TGTGCCAGCTCACCCGACAACACAGATACGCAGTATTTT
>NA|NA|TRBV23-1|TRBJ2-7
CASSLNRQATYEQYF
TGCGCCAGCAGTCTTAATAGACAGGCAACCTACGAGCAGTACTTC
>NA|TRBD1|TRBV5-5|TRBJ2-3
CASSVDRGRSDTQYF
TGTGCCAGCAGCGTGGACAGGGGACGGTCAGATACGCAGTATTTT
>once|NA|TRBV5-6|TRBJ2-7
CASSLGRSYEQYF
TGTGCCAGCAGCTTGGGTCGGTCCTACGAGCAGTACTTC
>NA|TRBD1|TRBV18|TRBJ1-2
CASSPPTGALTF
TGTGCCAGCTCACCCCCTACAGGGGCTTTGACCTTC
>NA|NA|TRBV28|TRBJ1-1
CASGLPREGYTEAFF
TGTGCCAGCGGTCTCCCTCGGGAAGGCTACACTGAAGCTTTCTTT
>NA|TRBD1|TRBV5-1|TRBJ2-3
CASSFGGTGGLTDTQYF
TGCGCCAGCAGCTTTGGTGGAACAGGGGGCTTGACAGATACGCAGTATTTT
>NA|TRBD2|TRBV9|TRBJ2-5
CASSPRLARQETQYF
TGTGCCAGCAGCCCCCGACTAGCGAGACAAGAGACCCAGTACTTC
>NA|TRBD1|TRBV28|TRBJ1-4
CASSLGQANEKLFF
TGTGCCAGCAGCCTGGGACAGGCTAATGAAAAACTGTTTTTT
>NA|NA|TRBV6-5|TRBJ1-5
CASSPRRQNNQPQHF
TGTGCCAGCAGTCCCCGACGACAGAACAATCAGCCCCAGCATTTT
>NA|TRBD2|TRBV9|TRBJ2-1
CASIGGAGTNNEQFF
TGTGCCAGCATCGGAGGAGCGGGGACGAACAATGAGCAGTTCTTC
>NA|TRBD2|TRBV7-9|TRBJ2-2
CSSSFGLAGVTGELFF
TGTTCCAGCAGCTTTGGACTAGCGGGGGTTACCGGGGAGCTGTTTTTT
>NA|NA|TRBV28|TRBJ2-7
CASSYALTEQYF
TGTGCCAGCAGTTACGCCCTTACTGAGCAGTACTTC
>few|NA|TRBV7-9|TRBJ1-4
CASSPQGSNEKLFF
TGTGCCAGCAGCCCTCAGGGTTCTAATGAAAAACTGTTTTTT
>NA|TRBD1|TRBV27|TRBJ1-1
CASSLWAGQGYTEAFF
TGTGCCAGCAGTTTATGGGCGGGACAGGGGTACACTGAAGCTTTCTTT
>NA|NA|TRBV6-5|TRBJ1-1
CASSYAGLNTEAFF
TGTGCCAGCAGTTACGCGGGCTTGAACACTGAAGCTTTCTTT
>NA|TRBD1|TRBV28|TRBJ1-5
CASTPAQGGRNQPQHF
TGTGCCAGCACTCCAGCCCAGGGGGGTCGCAATCAGCCCCAGCATTTT
>NA|NA|TRBV7-8|TRBJ1-1
CASSSYAGAMNTEAFF
TGTGCCAGCAGCTCATACGCGGGAGCTATGAACACTGAAGCTTTCTTT
>NA|NA|TRBV11-3|TRBJ2-1
CASSLVLHNEQFF
TGTGCCAGCAGCTTAGTCCTACACAATGAGCAGTTCTTC
>once|NA|TRBV5-1|TRBJ1-4
CASSLSKTNEKLFF
TGCGCCAGCAGCTTGAGCAAGACTAATGAAAAACTGTTTTTT
>once|NA|TRBV6-1|TRBJ1-5
CASSDGSNQPQHF
TGTGCCAGCAGTGACGGTAGCAATCAGCCCCAGCATTTT
>NA|NA|TRBV19|TRBJ1-4
CASRALRTTTNEKLFF
TGTGCCAGTAGAGCTCTCCGGACTACAACTAATGAAAAACTGTTTTTT
>NA|NA|TRBV18|TRBJ1-2
CASSRTDFITF
TGTGCCAGCTCGAGGACAGACTTCATCACCTTC
>NA|NA|TRBV7-3|TRBJ1-3
CASSLGASSGNTIYF
TGTGCCAGCAGCTTAGGGGCCTCCTCTGGAAACACCATATATTTT
>once|TRBD2|TRBV11-3|TRBJ2-3
CASSRGGAGTQYF
TGTGCCAGCAGCCGGGGGGGGGCGGGTACGCAGTATTTT
>NA|TRBD1|TRBV7-3|TRBJ1-2
CASSSWTGPSYGYTF
TGTGCCAGCAGCTCGTGGACAGGGCCTTCCTATGGCTACACCTTC
>NA|TRBD1|TRBV28|TRBJ2-7
CASSHSGTGGHEQYF
TGTGCCAGCAGTCACTCCGGGACAGGGGGCCACGAGCAGTACTTC
>NA|NA|TRBV27|TRBJ2-5
CASSLGPGETQYF
TGTGCCAGCAGTTTAGGGCCGGGGGAGACCCAGTACTTC
>NA|NA|TRBV5-5|TRBJ2-3
CASSFGVGDTQYF
TGTGCCAGCAGCTTTGGAGTCGGGGATACGCAGTATTTT
>NA|NA|TRBV6-4|TRBJ2-2
CASSRTPNTGELFF
TGTGCCAGCAGCCGGACTCCCAACACCGGGGAGCTGTTTTTT
>NA|NA|TRBV19|TRBJ2-5
CASSMGRRQETQYF
TGTGCCAGTAGTATGGGGAGAAGACAAGAGACCCAGTACTTC
>NA|NA|TRBV29-1|TRBJ1-1
CSVDLRAGRRNTEAFF
TGCAGCGTCGACCTAAGGGCAGGGAGGCGGAACACTGAAGCTTTCTTT